This TCR beta chain was retrieved from a study of early T cells in non-severe SARS-CoV-2 infection. Study-wide context: The input, bulk RNA from unsorted whole blood, was sequenced, and chains were unpaired. Study-level results: Lookups in VDJdb leaned toward anti-spike CD8 responses and missed private and CD4 specificities.

This clonotype was counted a few times. Its antigen remains unidentified. Individual cDNA molecules received unique molecular identifiers. TCRdb re-called the 5' RACE reads with MiXCR, one entry per CDR3 protein. The sample carries about 59,000 distinct CDR3 sequences, around 14% recorded once. Germline CDR1 and CDR2: SGHAT and FQNNGV. V shed 2 bases and J 6 bases; nucleotides not matched to a gene: 4. The CDR3 extends over 14 amino acids. The chain is built from TRBV11-2 and TRBJ2-4; 7 bases match TRBD1. The starting material was whole blood, obtained at baseline. The source is an adult who was a healthcare worker with PCR-confirmed SARS-CoV-2 infection or an uninfected control (not recorded which). The CDR3 nucleotides are TGTGCCAGCAGCTTAAGGGGGCTCGGAAACATTCAGTACTTC. It translates to CASSLRGLGNIQYF.